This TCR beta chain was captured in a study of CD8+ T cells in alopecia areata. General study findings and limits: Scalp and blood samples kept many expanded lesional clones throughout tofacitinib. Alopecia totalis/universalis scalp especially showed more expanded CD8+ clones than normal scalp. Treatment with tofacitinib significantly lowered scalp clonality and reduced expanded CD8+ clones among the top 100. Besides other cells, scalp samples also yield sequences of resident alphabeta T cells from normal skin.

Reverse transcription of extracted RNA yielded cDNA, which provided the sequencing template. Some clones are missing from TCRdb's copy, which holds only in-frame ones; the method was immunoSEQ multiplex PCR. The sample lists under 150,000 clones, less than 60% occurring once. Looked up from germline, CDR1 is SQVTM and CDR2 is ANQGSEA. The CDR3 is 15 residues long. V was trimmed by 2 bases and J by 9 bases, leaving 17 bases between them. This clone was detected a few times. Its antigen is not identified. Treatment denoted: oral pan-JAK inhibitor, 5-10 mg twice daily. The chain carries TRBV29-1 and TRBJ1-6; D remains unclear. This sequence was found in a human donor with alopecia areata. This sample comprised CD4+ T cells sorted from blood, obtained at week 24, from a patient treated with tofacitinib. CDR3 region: CSVEPLPGPGSPLHF. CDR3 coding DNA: TGCAGCGTTGAACCGCTCCCCGGGCCCGGTTCACCCCTCCACTTT.